Presented here are 27 T cell receptor beta chains from one specimen sequenced in a study of T cells in localized non-small cell lung cancer. Sequencing was performed with immunoSEQ multiplex PCR; in TCRdb, only in-frame clones are kept and a portion is missing. The data contain fewer than 100,000 clones, about nine tenths of them singletons. This specimen was peripheral blood, taken before any cancer treatment. These receptors came from a man between 40 and 75 years old with stage I squamous cell lung carcinoma.

This chain links TRBV28 with TRBJ2-3; a possible D gene is TRBD2 (6 bases). Trimming pared 5 bases from V and 2 bases from J, leaving 14 bases between. The germline V gene has CDR1 MDHEN and CDR2 SYDVKM. The CDR3 covers 15 residues. This chain's CDR3 is CASSAPGDHTDTQYF. The CDR3 DNA is TGTGCCAGCAGTGCCCCGGGGGACCACACAGATACGCAGTATTTT.

This chain connects TRBV7-8 to TRBJ2-5; 8 bases are shared with TRBD1. This CDR3 contains 15 residues. The junction had 8 bases not matched to a gene; V was cut back by 4 bases and J by 4 bases. The germline CDR1 and CDR2 sequences are SGHVS and FQNEAQ. The CDR3 reads CASSSDRVTSETQYF. CDR3 nucleotides: TGTGCCAGCAGCTCGGACAGGGTGACTTCAGAGACCCAGTACTTC.

The chain has TRBV4-3 and TRBJ1-5; the D is unclear. The CDR3 length is 14 residues. CDR1 and CDR2 (germline): LGHNA, YSLEER. V was trimmed by 1 base and J by 5 bases, leaving 9 bases between them. DNA of the CDR3: TGCGCCAGCAGCCAAGGCTTGAATGATCAGCCCCAGCATTTT. This gives the protein CASSQGLNDQPQHF.

This chain joins TRBV6-5 and TRBJ1-5, with TRBD1 identical over 8 bases. CDR1 and CDR2 from the germline V gene are MNHEY and SVGAGI. The V and J ends lost 6 bases and 4 bases, in that order; junction bases with no gene match: 2. This CDR3 comprises 13 residues. The CDR3 DNA follows: TGTGCCAGCAGGACAGGGGAAAATCAGCCCCAGCATTTT. This encodes CASRTGENQPQHF.

This chain links TRBV5-8 with TRBJ1-5; 7 nucleotides line up with TRBD1. CDR3 length: 15 residues. V shed 6 bases, J shed 5 bases, and the junction held 11 bases outside the gene matches. Germline loops: CDR1 SGHTS, CDR2 YDEGEE. CDR3 in amino acids: CASTPWQGGDQPQHF. The CDR3 nucleotides read TGTGCCAGCACCCCGTGGCAGGGGGGCGATCAGCCCCAGCATTTT.

This clone was counted a single time. The J gene is TRBJ2-7, the V gene TRBV19, with 9 bases lining up with TRBD1. The CDR3 sequence is 14 residues long. Trimming took 5 bases from V and 4 from J; bases not matched to a gene: 6. Per germline, CDR1 LNHDA and CDR2 SQIVND (reference sequence). CDR3 region: CASSSGQGLYEQYF. Written as DNA, the CDR3 is TGTGCCAGTAGTTCTGGACAGGGGCTGTACGAGCAGTACTTC.

The sample holds one count of this clone. The V and J genes are TRBV7-8 and TRBJ2-7; possibly TRBD2 for D (7 bases). The length of the CDR3 is 14 residues. V lost 4 bases, J lost 2 bases, and 12 bases lay in between. The germline V gene encodes CDR1 SGHVS and CDR2 FQNEAQ. The CDR3 DNA follows: TGTGCCAGCAGCTATGGGGGGGGCACCTACGAGCAGTACTTC. Amino acid sequence: CASSYGGGTYEQYF.

V and J are TRBV5-1 and TRBJ1-4, with a possible D match to TRBD1 (6 bases). Between the trimmed V and J ends, which lost 5 bases and 8 bases, there was a span of 22 bases. The CDR3 totals 16 residues. Germline V gene data show CDR1 as SGHRS and CDR2 as YFSETQ. CDR3 protein: CASSAQPGVTGEKLFF. CDR3 DNA: TGCGCCAGCAGTGCACAGCCAGGGGTTACAGGGGAAAAACTGTTTTTT.

The chain carries TRBV6-5 and TRBJ2-6; unclear D gene. Trimming removed 10 bases at V and 0 bases at J, with 10 bases between. The CDR3 runs to 14 residues. Germline CDR1 reads MNHEY; CDR2 reads SVGAGI. This CDR3 is CATLQVSGANVLTF. The CDR3 region has the DNA TGTGCCACCCTACAAGTCTCTGGGGCCAACGTCCTGACTTTC.

This rearrangement joins TRBV5-1 to TRBJ1-1, with 9 bases aligning to TRBD1. Germline V gives CDR1 SGHRS, CDR2 YFSETQ. This CDR3 spans 14 amino acids. The junction had 5 bases not matched to a gene; V was cut back by 3 bases and J by 5 bases. CDR3 nucleotide sequence: TGCGCCAGCAGCTGGACAGGGGAGATTACTGAAGCTTTCTTT. Its protein is CASSWTGEITEAFF.

This sequence joins TRBV10-3 and TRBJ2-7; a possible D gene is TRBD2 (6 bases). The germline V gene encodes CDR1 ENHRY and CDR2 SYGVKD. This CDR3 contains 14 residues. Trimming removed 11 bases from V and 0 bases from J, with 17 bases in between. CDR3 nucleotides: TGTGCCTCATCAACGGCGGGGTACTCCTACGAGCAGTACTTC. It yields the protein CASSTAGYSYEQYF.

The count of this clone is one. The V call is TRBV5-5, the J call TRBJ2-7, with D possibly TRBD1 on 5 matching bases. The CDR3 spans 15 residues. Germline V lookup: CDR1 SGHKS, CDR2 YYEKEE (reference sequence). V was pared by 0 bases and J by 0 bases, with 10 bases between. CDR3 coding DNA: TGTGCCAGCAGCTTGGAAGGGGTACTCTCCTACGAGCAGTACTTC. The encoded protein is CASSLEGVLSYEQYF.

Written as DNA, the CDR3 is TGTGCCAGCAGCCCCCCACTAAACCCAGCGGGGGCTTTCTTT. It codes for CASSPPLNPAGAFF. The chain employs TRBV25-1 and TRBJ1-1, with D unresolved. Germline loops: CDR1 MGHDK, CDR2 SYGVNS. The CDR3 has 14 residues. Trimming cost V 6 bases and J 11 bases, with 22 bases left between them.

The rearrangement links TRBV11-2 to TRBJ1-2; D call uncertain. V lost 4 bases and J lost 0, with 9 bases in between. Germline assignment: CDR1 SGHAT and CDR2 FQNNGV. The CDR3 runs 14 residues. CDR3 coding DNA: TGTGCCAGCAGCTCTTGGAGTGCTAACTATGGCTACACCTTC. As protein: CASSSWSANYGYTF.

This clone was picked up one time. The rearrangement joins TRBV2 to TRBJ2-6; 7 positions agree with TRBD2. The CDR3 runs to 13 residues. Germline-derived CDR1 and CDR2 are SNHLY and FYNNEI. CDR3 sequence reads: CAGGISGANVLTF. DNA for the CDR3: TGTGCGGGAGGGATCTCTGGGGCCAACGTCCTGACTTTC.

The rearrangement joins TRBV18 to TRBJ1-5; no clear D gene. The germline V and J ends were trimmed by 6 bases and 1 base, with 19 bases remaining between them. The CDR3 covers 17 residues. The germline V gene encodes CDR1 KGHSH and CDR2 LQKENI. DNA of the CDR3: TGTGCCAGCTCGCAGGCAGGTACTATCACGAGCAATCAGCCCCAGCATTTT. This sequence encodes CASSQAGTITSNQPQHF.

This sequence joins TRBV7-2 and TRBJ1-3, with 8 bases lining up with TRBD1. With V trimmed by 5 bases and J by 1 base, 7 bases remained unmatched. The length of the CDR3 is 16 residues. Germline V CDR1 and CDR2: SGHTA, FQGNSA. CDR3 nucleotide sequence: TGTGCCAGCAGCCCCGGACAGGGCAGATCTGGAAACACCATATATTTT. Residues: CASSPGQGRSGNTIYF. The full variable domain, completed using reference TRBV7-2 and TRBJ1-3, is GAGVSQSPSNKVTEKGKDVELRCDPISGHTALYWYRQSLGQGLEFLIYFQGNSAPDKSGLPSDRFSAERTGGSVSTLTIQRTQQEDSAVYLCASSPGQGRSGNTIYFGEGSWLTVV.

The chain uses TRBV29-1 and TRBJ2-5; either TRBD1 or TRBD2 may fit D (5 bases each). The ends were cut back, 7 bases at V and 0 bases at J, with 12 bases in the middle. Germline V gene lookup returns CDR1 SQVTM and CDR2 ANQGSEA. The CDR3 contains 13 residues. The CDR3 nucleotides read TGCAGCGCCGGGACGGCGGACCAAGAGACCCAGTACTTC. Translating gives CSAGTADQETQYF.

The chain joins TRBV5-1 to TRBJ2-2; TRBD1 matches at 10 bases. The length of the CDR3 is 17 residues. V gave up 4 bases and J gave up 4 bases; unmatched junction bases: 10. Germline CDR1 SGHRS, CDR2 YFSETQ. The CDR3 coding sequence is TGCGCCAGCAGCGAGACCGGGACAGGGGTTCTCACCGGGGAGCTGTTTTTT. This encodes CASSETGTGVLTGELFF.

The chain links TRBV5-1 to TRBJ1-6; D is uncertain. Trimming removed 4 bases at V and 6 bases at J, with 17 bases between. CDR1 SGHRS and CDR2 YFSETQ come from the germline V gene. The CDR3 is 16 residues long. The CDR3 loop is CASSLGGAFGNSPLHF. The DNA for the CDR3 is TGCGCCAGCAGCCTTGGAGGAGCTTTCGGTAATTCACCCCTCCACTTT.

CDR3 in amino acids: CASSRGFGYTF. The CDR3 nucleotides are TGTGCCAGCAGTAGGGGGTTTGGCTACACCTTC. The rearrangement links TRBV27 to TRBJ1-2, with a weak D call TRBD1 (6 bases). The CDR3 contains 11 residues. Trimming took off 5 bases at V and 7 bases at J, with 8 bases between the two ends. The germline V gene has CDR1 MNHEY and CDR2 SMNVEV (reference sequence).

V gene TRBV18 combines with J gene TRBJ2-1, with 7 bases matching TRBD2. The germline V gene encodes CDR1 KGHSH and CDR2 LQKENI. There are 16 residues in the CDR3. Germline trimming cut 4 bases from V and 2 bases from J; bases unmatched to any gene: 8. The CDR3 nucleotides are TGTGCCAGCTCACGCGGGGGAACCATCGCCTACAATGAGCAGTTCTTC. Translation: CASSRGGTIAYNEQFF.

The chain joins TRBV19 to TRBJ1-2; D is ambiguous. Deletions cut 4 bases from V and 7 bases from J, with 22 bases between. This CDR3 is built from 16 residues. Germline V CDR1 and CDR2: LNHDA, SQIVND (reference sequence). The CDR3 DNA reads as TGTGCCAGTAGTACCGTCCTTGGACGGGTTTTAAGTGGCTACACCTTC. It yields the protein CASSTVLGRVLSGYTF.

The chain is built from TRBV18 and TRBJ2-5; the D is unclear. CDR3 length: 14 residues. In germline, CDR1 is KGHSH, CDR2 LQKENI. Trimming shortened V by 0 bases and J by 5 bases, and 10 bases separated the two germline ends. CDR3 DNA: TGTGCCAGCTCACCACCGGATAAGAGGGAGACCCAGTACTTC. Its protein is CASSPPDKRETQYF.

This clone was found a few times. This chain uses TRBV28 with TRBJ1-1; the D is unclear. Between the trimmed V and J ends, which lost 7 bases and 4 bases, there was a span of 13 bases. CDR3 length equals 13 residues. Germline V gives CDR1 MDHEN, CDR2 SYDVKM. In DNA, the CDR3 is TGTGCCAGCACCCCCATATCCGCCACTGAAGCTTTCTTT. It is translated as CASTPISATEAFF.

The V and J genes are TRBV19 and TRBJ1-3; D uncertain. There are 15 residues in the CDR3. Germline V CDR1 and CDR2: LNHDA, SQIVND (reference sequence). Trimming left V 6 bases short and J 1 base short, with 13 bases between. The CDR3 spells CASSPFGVSGNTIYF. Written as DNA, the CDR3 is TGTGCCAGTAGCCCGTTTGGGGTATCTGGAAACACCATATATTTT.

The V gene is TRBV2, the J gene TRBJ1-2; tentative D call: TRBD1 (6 bases). V lost 7 bases, J lost 8 bases, and 14 bases lay in between. This CDR3 contains 12 residues. Germline CDR1 and CDR2: SNHLY and FYNNEI. CDR3 bases: TGTGCCAGCAAGGGGGGTGGTTACGGCTACACCTTC. This codes for CASKGGGYGYTF.